The T cell receptor (beta chain) described here comes from a study of blood T cell repertoires in COVID-19. For the study at large: Samples came from the United States, Italy and Spain, spanning acute and convalescent COVID-19.

Membership in each cohort depended on participant-reported clinical history. The CDR3 totals 17 residues. Trimming stripped 1 base from V and 7 bases from J, with 17 bases between. The V gene's germline CDR1 is LGHNA and CDR2 YSLEER. Clones were read by immunoSEQ multiplex PCR, and TCRdb kept only the in-frame ones, dropping some. This sample has 200,000 to 250,000 clones, with roughly 85% found just once. The specimen was PBMCs or T cells enriched from blood (not recorded which). The chain couples TRBV4-3 to TRBJ1-6, with D unresolved. The sequence came from a woman aged 50 to 60 with acute COVID-19. In DNA form, the CDR3 reads TGCGCCAGCAGCCAAGGCCATGGAGGGCTTCTAAATTCACCCCTCCACTTT. Its translation: CASSQGHGGLLNSPLHF.